This T cell receptor (beta chain) is from a study of tissue T cells after allogeneic stem cell transplantation. By its share, this clone is large (0.1 to 1%). Its antigen is currently unknown. The gene names here belong to mouse. The read comes to an end 1 residue before the CDR3 does, leaving the germline J gene to fill in the end. Germline V lookup: CDR1 SNHLY, CDR2 FYNGKV (reference sequence). The V and J ends lost 3 bases and 7 bases, in that order; junction bases with no gene match: 2. The CDR3 length is 12 residues. Time point specified: mouse harvest day 14 after allogeneic transplant. Tail vein injection delivered 10^7 T-cell-depleted bone marrow cells and 10^6 splenic CD5+ T cells. Mice had MHC-mismatched B6 into BALB/c GVHD, sampled day 7 or 14. The study, taken as a whole, reports: Few T cell clones were shared across patients, but motif clusters showed tissue-specific shared signatures. Sampling depth was limited, and the cohort was small and clinically varied.

The repertoire was sequenced with immunoSEQ multiplex PCR; TCRdb's copy has only in-frame clones and lacks some. The sample consists of about 2,800 clones, approximately 40% of them appearing once. This sequence originates from a female BALB/c mouse given C57BL/6 T cells with graft-versus-host disease after an allogeneic hematopoietic cell transplant. The chain uses TRBV3 and TRBJ2-7; TRBD1 matches at 8 bases. The sequenced sample consisted of gut tissue. The sequenced CDR3 bases are TGTGCCAGCAGCTTTGACAGGGGCGAACAGTAC. Protein sequence: CASSFDRGEQY. The entire CDR3 is CASSFDRGEQYF. The full variable domain, in which reference TRBV3 and TRBJ2-7 provide the parts outside the CDR3, is GPKVLQIPSHQIIDMGQMVTLNCDPVSNHLYFYWYKQILGQQMEFLVNFYNGKVMEKSKLFKDQFSVERPDGSYFTLKIQPTALEDSAVYFCASSFDRGEQYFGPGTRLTVL.